This is a list of T cell receptor beta chains from one sample in a study of blood T cells in healthy people across ages. TCRdb ran MiXCR on the 5' RACE reads and lists one entry per CDR3 protein. This sample carries roughly 800,000 distinct CDR3 sequences, around 24% of them seen once, and the ten largest clones take 3%. This sample also belongs to another study, concerning T cells of mothers and their children.

The sequenced material came from blood. Source of these receptors: a boy aged 10-17 years in good health. CDR3s include the opening cysteine and the closing phenylalanine or tryptophan. Each record gives: D gene, J gene, V gene, clone size, CDR3 protein, CDR3 DNA. D genes are given only for firm matches. Size values are once, few and many counts, or a class for expanded clones, and some rows have none.

d_gene: -; j_gene: TRBJ2-5; v_gene: TRBV7-6; abundance: few; CDR3aa: CASSNGARETQYF; CDR3nt: TGTGCCAGCAGCAACGGGGCCCGAGAGACCCAGTACTTC
d_gene: TRBD1; j_gene: TRBJ2-5; v_gene: TRBV20-1; abundance: once; CDR3aa: CSASDRGETQYF; CDR3nt: TGCAGTGCTTCGGACAGGGGAGAGACCCAGTACTTC
d_gene: -; j_gene: TRBJ1-2; v_gene: TRBV2; abundance: -; CDR3aa: CASSEEGQGNYGYTF; CDR3nt: TGTGCCAGCAGTGAAGAGGGGCAGGGGAACTATGGCTACACCTTC
d_gene: TRBD2; j_gene: TRBJ2-5; v_gene: TRBV3-1; abundance: -; CDR3aa: CASSQEILGGGEEETQYF; CDR3nt: TGTGCCAGCAGCCAAGAAATCTTGGGGGGAGGGGAAGAAGAGACCCAGTACTTC
d_gene: -; j_gene: TRBJ2-7; v_gene: TRBV30; abundance: -; CDR3aa: CAWSGTLYSGEQYF; CDR3nt: TGTGCCTGGAGTGGGACACTTTACTCGGGCGAGCAGTACTTC
d_gene: -; j_gene: TRBJ1-2; v_gene: TRBV2; abundance: once; CDR3aa: CASTFGFGSPLANYGYTF; CDR3nt: TGTGCCAGCACTTTTGGTTTCGGCAGCCCTTTAGCTAACTATGGCTACACCTTC
d_gene: -; j_gene: TRBJ1-4; v_gene: TRBV29-1; abundance: -; CDR3aa: CSVLVGEKLFF; CDR3nt: TGCAGCGTTCTAGTAGGTGAAAAACTGTTTTTT
d_gene: -; j_gene: TRBJ2-3; v_gene: TRBV7-2; abundance: -; CDR3aa: CASSSTEILTDTQYF; CDR3nt: TGTGCCAGCAGCTCCACAGAGATCCTCACAGATACGCAGTATTTT
d_gene: -; j_gene: TRBJ1-5; v_gene: TRBV7-8; abundance: few; CDR3aa: CASSLMFGYRQDNQPQHF; CDR3nt: TGTGCCAGCAGCTTAATGTTCGGGTACCGTCAGGACAATCAGCCCCAGCATTTT
d_gene: -; j_gene: TRBJ2-5; v_gene: TRBV12-3/TRBV12-4; abundance: many; CDR3aa: CASSPRANQETQYF; CDR3nt: TGTGCCAGCAGTCCAAGGGCGAACCAAGAGACCCAGTACTTC
d_gene: -; j_gene: TRBJ2-2; v_gene: TRBV6-2/TRBV6-3; abundance: few; CDR3aa: CASSYADSYTGELFF; CDR3nt: TGTGCCAGCAGTTACGCGGACAGTTACACCGGGGAGCTGTTTTTT
d_gene: TRBD1; j_gene: TRBJ1-2; v_gene: TRBV6-1; abundance: few; CDR3aa: CASRKGAGQGNNYGYTF; CDR3nt: TGTGCCAGCAGGAAGGGGGCCGGACAGGGGAATAACTATGGCTACACCTTC
d_gene: -; j_gene: TRBJ1-3; v_gene: TRBV12-3/TRBV12-4; abundance: once; CDR3aa: CASSSGARNTIYF; CDR3nt: TGTGCCAGCAGTTCTGGGGCCCGAAACACCATATATTTT
d_gene: -; j_gene: TRBJ1-4; v_gene: TRBV29-1; abundance: -; CDR3aa: CSVAGRQNEKLFF; CDR3nt: TGCAGCGTGGCGGGACGGCAGAATGAAAAACTGTTTTTT
d_gene: -; j_gene: TRBJ2-7; v_gene: TRBV20-1; abundance: -; CDR3aa: CSALTGGGSSYEQYF; CDR3nt: TGCAGTGCTTTGACTGGAGGGGGAAGCTCCTACGAGCAGTACTTC
d_gene: -; j_gene: TRBJ1-1; v_gene: TRBV20-1; abundance: -; CDR3aa: CSASGHTGTEAFF; CDR3nt: TGCAGTGCTAGTGGACATACGGGCACTGAAGCTTTCTTT
d_gene: -; j_gene: TRBJ1-5; v_gene: TRBV6-1; abundance: few; CDR3aa: CASSVSRGRSNQPQHF; CDR3nt: TGTGCCAGCAGTGTCTCCAGGGGCCGTAGCAATCAGCCCCAGCATTTT
d_gene: TRBD2; j_gene: TRBJ2-1; v_gene: TRBV12-3/TRBV12-4; abundance: once; CDR3aa: CASSDSGRGSEQFF; CDR3nt: TGTGCCAGCAGTGATAGCGGGAGAGGGAGTGAGCAGTTCTTC
d_gene: -; j_gene: TRBJ2-6; v_gene: TRBV5-1; abundance: few; CDR3aa: CASSLDPGNGANVLTF; CDR3nt: TGCGCCAGCAGCTTGGATCCGGGGAACGGGGCCAACGTCCTGACTTTC
d_gene: -; j_gene: TRBJ2-6; v_gene: TRBV20-1; abundance: -; CDR3aa: CSATQTASSVLTF; CDR3nt: TGCAGTGCTACCCAGACAGCATCAAGCGTCCTGACTTTC
d_gene: -; j_gene: TRBJ2-7; v_gene: TRBV5-1; abundance: many; CDR3aa: CASSYTLGPSDSYEQYF; CDR3nt: TGCGCCAGCAGTTACACTCTGGGCCCCTCGGACTCCTACGAGCAGTACTTC
d_gene: TRBD1; j_gene: TRBJ2-5; v_gene: TRBV20-1; abundance: few; CDR3aa: CSARNPGQGIKTQYF; CDR3nt: TGCAGTGCTAGAAATCCGGGACAGGGTATAAAGACCCAGTACTTC
d_gene: -; j_gene: TRBJ1-4; v_gene: TRBV4-1; abundance: -; CDR3aa: CASSQDWVGEDYDEKLFF; CDR3nt: TGCGCCAGCAGCCAAGATTGGGTAGGGGAGGACTACGATGAAAAACTGTTTTTT
d_gene: -; j_gene: TRBJ2-7; v_gene: TRBV14; abundance: -; CDR3aa: CASSQVGNGLYEQYF; CDR3nt: TGTGCCAGCAGCCAAGTAGGAAACGGGCTCTACGAGCAGTACTTC
d_gene: -; j_gene: TRBJ1-5; v_gene: TRBV20-1; abundance: -; CDR3aa: CSARVSGGKDQPQHF; CDR3nt: TGCAGTGCTAGAGTCAGCGGGGGGAAGGATCAGCCCCAGCATTTT
d_gene: -; j_gene: TRBJ2-7; v_gene: TRBV5-6; abundance: -; CDR3aa: CASSLGGAGYEQYF; CDR3nt: TGTGCCAGCAGCTTGGGGGGCGCCGGGTACGAGCAGTACTTC
d_gene: TRBD1; j_gene: TRBJ1-1; v_gene: TRBV4-3; abundance: few; CDR3aa: CASSQEVWKGALTEAFF; CDR3nt: TGCGCCAGCAGCCAAGAGGTTTGGAAGGGGGCATTAACTGAAGCTTTCTTT
d_gene: -; j_gene: TRBJ2-1; v_gene: TRBV24-1; abundance: few; CDR3aa: CATSDLSTHGGEQFF; CDR3nt: TGTGCCACCAGTGATTTATCGACTCACGGAGGTGAGCAGTTCTTC
d_gene: -; j_gene: TRBJ2-5; v_gene: TRBV3-1; abundance: -; CDR3aa: CASSPLLARQETQYF; CDR3nt: TGTGCCAGCAGCCCCCTCCTAGCGAGGCAAGAGACCCAGTACTTC
d_gene: -; j_gene: TRBJ2-1; v_gene: TRBV10-1; abundance: -; CDR3aa: CASSDLAGADNEQFF; CDR3nt: TGCGCCAGCAGTGATCTCGCGGGGGCCGACAATGAGCAGTTCTTC
d_gene: -; j_gene: TRBJ2-1; v_gene: TRBV10-2; abundance: -; CDR3aa: CASRSPFDDEQFF; CDR3nt: TGCGCCAGCAGGTCCCCCTTCGACGATGAGCAGTTCTTC
d_gene: -; j_gene: TRBJ2-7; v_gene: TRBV7-2; abundance: -; CDR3aa: CASSLEWRGGSYEQYF; CDR3nt: TGTGCCAGCAGCTTAGAATGGCGGGGAGGCTCCTACGAGCAGTACTTC
d_gene: -; j_gene: TRBJ1-1; v_gene: TRBV5-1; abundance: few; CDR3aa: CASSNPNTEAFF; CDR3nt: TGCGCCAGCAGCAACCCAAACACTGAAGCTTTCTTT
d_gene: -; j_gene: TRBJ2-5; v_gene: TRBV5-1; abundance: few; CDR3aa: CASSFRDLKETQYF; CDR3nt: TGCGCCAGCAGCTTCCGGGATTTAAAGGAGACCCAGTACTTC
d_gene: -; j_gene: TRBJ1-5; v_gene: TRBV20-1; abundance: -; CDR3aa: CSARDRAPPSNQPQHF; CDR3nt: TGCAGTGCTAGAGATCGGGCACCACCTAGCAATCAGCCCCAGCATTTT
d_gene: -; j_gene: TRBJ2-1; v_gene: TRBV10-3; abundance: -; CDR3aa: CAISELSSYNEQFF; CDR3nt: TGTGCCATCAGTGAGTTGAGCTCCTACAATGAGCAGTTCTTC
d_gene: -; j_gene: TRBJ2-3; v_gene: TRBV18; abundance: -; CDR3aa: CASSLKSWSSDTQYF; CDR3nt: TGTGCCTCAAGTTTGAAATCGTGGTCCTCCGATACGCAGTATTTT
d_gene: -; j_gene: TRBJ2-3; v_gene: TRBV29-1; abundance: -; CDR3aa: CSSDGGNRDTQYF; CDR3nt: TGCAGCTCCGACGGAGGGAATAGAGATACGCAGTATTTT
d_gene: TRBD1; j_gene: TRBJ2-5; v_gene: TRBV6-6; abundance: few; CDR3aa: CASSLGTGKSETQYF; CDR3nt: TGTGCCAGCAGCCTTGGGACAGGGAAGTCCGAGACCCAGTACTTC
d_gene: -; j_gene: TRBJ2-2; v_gene: TRBV2; abundance: few; CDR3aa: CASKGGGYTGELFF; CDR3nt: TGTGCCAGCAAGGGCGGGGGCTACACCGGGGAGCTGTTTTTT
d_gene: TRBD2; j_gene: TRBJ2-4; v_gene: TRBV3-1; abundance: -; CDR3aa: CASSQPIRAGRTRNIQYF; CDR3nt: TGTGCCAGCAGCCAGCCCATTAGAGCGGGACGGACCAGAAACATTCAGTACTTC
d_gene: TRBD2; j_gene: TRBJ2-5; v_gene: TRBV5-1; abundance: -; CDR3aa: CASTARGARETQYF; CDR3nt: TGCGCCAGCACCGCGCGGGGGGCTAGGGAGACCCAGTACTTC
d_gene: TRBD2; j_gene: TRBJ2-5; v_gene: TRBV12-3/TRBV12-4; abundance: few; CDR3aa: CASSSRGSGEETQYF; CDR3nt: TGTGCCAGCAGTTCCCGGGGTAGCGGGGAAGAGACCCAGTACTTC
d_gene: TRBD2; j_gene: TRBJ2-1; v_gene: TRBV4-1; abundance: -; CDR3aa: CASSVGELAGNNEQFF; CDR3nt: TGCGCCAGCAGCGTAGGGGAATTAGCGGGGAACAATGAGCAGTTCTTC
d_gene: -; j_gene: TRBJ2-1; v_gene: TRBV24-1; abundance: -; CDR3aa: CATSDLPEGREYNEQFF; CDR3nt: TGTGCCACCAGTGATCTTCCCGAGGGGCGGGAATACAATGAGCAGTTCTTC
d_gene: TRBD1; j_gene: TRBJ2-1; v_gene: TRBV6-5; abundance: -; CDR3aa: CATKMGQVNYNEQFF; CDR3nt: TGTGCCACCAAAATGGGACAGGTGAACTACAATGAGCAGTTCTTC
d_gene: -; j_gene: TRBJ2-6; v_gene: TRBV4-2; abundance: few; CDR3aa: CASSQNQGPGANVLTF; CDR3nt: TGTGCCAGCAGCCAAAATCAAGGCCCTGGGGCCAACGTCCTGACTTTC
d_gene: TRBD1; j_gene: TRBJ2-5; v_gene: TRBV12-3/TRBV12-4; abundance: -; CDR3aa: CASSLADRARETQYF; CDR3nt: TGTGCCAGCAGTTTAGCAGACAGGGCTAGGGAGACCCAGTACTTC